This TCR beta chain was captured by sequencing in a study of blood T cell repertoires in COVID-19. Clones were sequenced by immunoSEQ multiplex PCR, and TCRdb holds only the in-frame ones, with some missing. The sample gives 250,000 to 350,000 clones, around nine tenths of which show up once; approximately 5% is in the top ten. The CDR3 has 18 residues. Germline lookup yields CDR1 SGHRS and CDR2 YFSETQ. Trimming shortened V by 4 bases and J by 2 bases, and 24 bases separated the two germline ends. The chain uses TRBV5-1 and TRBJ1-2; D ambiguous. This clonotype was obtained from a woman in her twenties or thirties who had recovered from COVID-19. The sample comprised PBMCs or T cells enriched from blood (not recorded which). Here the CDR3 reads CASSPRQSEGPGNYGYTF. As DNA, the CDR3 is TGCGCCAGCAGCCCCCGCCAAAGCGAAGGCCCGGGGAACTATGGCTACACCTTC.